The TCR beta chain under discussion was sequenced for a study of technical replicates of blood from several donors. This CDR3 has 11 residues. The J segment lost 7 bases and the V segment lost 3 bases, leaving 2 bases of the junction unmatched. Germline CDR1 and CDR2: SQVTM and ANQGSEA. The method was immunoSEQ multiplex PCR; TCRdb's version includes in-frame clones alone and lacks a portion of them. The profile covers 75,000 to 95,000 clones, with roughly 94% appearing a single time and 0.2% to 0.3% taken by the ten largest. The source is a human donor in good health. V usage is TRBV29-1 and J usage is TRBJ1-1, with 7 bases that match TRBD1. Sequenced material: T cells isolated from PBMCs. In DNA, the CDR3 is TGCAGCGTTGACCGGGACAGTGAAGCTTTCTTT. Protein product: CSVDRDSEAFF.